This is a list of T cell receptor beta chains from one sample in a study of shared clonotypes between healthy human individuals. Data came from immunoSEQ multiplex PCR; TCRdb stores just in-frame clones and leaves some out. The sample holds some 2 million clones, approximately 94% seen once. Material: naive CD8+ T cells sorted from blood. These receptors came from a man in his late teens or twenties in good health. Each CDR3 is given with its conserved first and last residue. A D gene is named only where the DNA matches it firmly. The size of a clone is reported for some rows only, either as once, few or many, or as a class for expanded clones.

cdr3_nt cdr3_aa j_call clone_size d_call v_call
TGTGCCAGCAGCCCTACCGGGACGGACCACACTGAAGCTTTCTTT CASSPTGTDHTEAFF TRBJ1-1 once NA TRBV7-3
TGTGCCAGACGACAGGGGGCCTACGAGCAGTACTTC CARRQGAYEQYF TRBJ2-7 NA TRBD1 TRBV2
TGTGCCAGCAGCTTGGGAGGGGTCCAAGAGACCCAGTACTTC CASSLGGVQETQYF TRBJ2-5 NA NA TRBV5-6
TGTGCCAGCAGCTGGGACAGGGCGGGGGAGCAGTACTTC CASSWDRAGEQYF TRBJ2-7 NA TRBD1 TRBV5-4
TGTGCCAGCTCAGCCCCTCGGGGGCGGGACACTGAAGCTTTCTTT CASSAPRGRDTEAFF TRBJ1-1 NA NA TRBV27
TGTGCCAGCAGTAATCCGGGACTAGCAACGGATACGCAGTATTTT CASSNPGLATDTQYF TRBJ2-3 NA TRBD2 TRBV2
TGTGCCAGCAGCTGGAGTCTAGCGGGGGAGGAGGACGAGCAGTACTTC CASSWSLAGEEDEQYF TRBJ2-7 NA TRBD2 TRBV7-2
TGCGCCAGCAGCCTCGACCTCGACCCCTCCTACGAGCAGTACTTC CASSLDLDPSYEQYF TRBJ2-7 NA NA TRBV4-3
TGTGCCAGTAGTATAGTCCCAGGGTCGGTCGACGAGCAGTACTTC CASSIVPGSVDEQYF TRBJ2-7 NA NA TRBV19
TGCGCCAGCAGACCATCTCCGGGGACAGGATACCCCTACGAGCAGTACTTC CASRPSPGTGYPYEQYF TRBJ2-7 NA TRBD1 TRBV5-1
TGTGCCAGCGTAGGTAGCGGGAACACCGGGGAGCTGTTTTTT CASVGSGNTGELFF TRBJ2-2 NA NA TRBV6-5
TGTGCCAGCAGCGTAGGTACCGGGACAGGGGGAAAGACCCAGTACTTC CASSVGTGTGGKTQYF TRBJ2-5 NA TRBD1 TRBV9
TGTGCCAGCAGTTTAAACAAGGGGGCCGTCTCCTACGAGCAGTACTTC CASSLNKGAVSYEQYF TRBJ2-7 NA TRBD1 TRBV27
TGTGCCAGCAGCGCGGACGGGACTCTCTACGAGCAGTACTTC CASSADGTLYEQYF TRBJ2-7 once NA TRBV9
TGTGCCAGCAGCCCTTCCTACGACAGGGGCTACGAGCAGTACTTC CASSPSYDRGYEQYF TRBJ2-7 NA TRBD1 TRBV2